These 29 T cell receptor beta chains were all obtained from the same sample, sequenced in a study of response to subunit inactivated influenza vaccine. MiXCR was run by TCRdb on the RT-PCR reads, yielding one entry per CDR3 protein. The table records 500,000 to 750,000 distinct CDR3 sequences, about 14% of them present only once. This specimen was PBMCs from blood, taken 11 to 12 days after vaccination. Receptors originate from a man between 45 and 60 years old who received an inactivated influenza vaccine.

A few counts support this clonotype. This CDR3 reads CASSLVQGVGYTF. In DNA form, the CDR3 reads TGTGCCAGCAGCTTAGTACAGGGTGTGGGCTACACCTTC. The chain is built from TRBV7-2 and TRBJ1-2; D perhaps matches TRBD1 (6 bases). Trimming stripped 1 base from V and 8 bases from J, with 11 bases between. Germline CDR1 SGHTA, CDR2 FQGNSA. This CDR3 contains 13 residues.

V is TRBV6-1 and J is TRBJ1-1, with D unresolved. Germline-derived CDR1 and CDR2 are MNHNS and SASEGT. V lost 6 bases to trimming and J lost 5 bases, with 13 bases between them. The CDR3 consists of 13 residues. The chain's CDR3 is CASSPVGRTEAFF. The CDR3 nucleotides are TGTGCCAGCAGCCCCGTCGGCAGAACTGAAGCTTTCTTT.

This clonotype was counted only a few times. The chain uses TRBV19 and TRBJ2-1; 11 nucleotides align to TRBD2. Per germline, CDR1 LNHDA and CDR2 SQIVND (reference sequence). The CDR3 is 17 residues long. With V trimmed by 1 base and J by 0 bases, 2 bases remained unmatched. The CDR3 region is CASSIASGGLSYNEQFF. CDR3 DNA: TGTGCCAGTAGTATAGCTAGCGGGGGGCTCTCCTACAATGAGCAGTTCTTC.

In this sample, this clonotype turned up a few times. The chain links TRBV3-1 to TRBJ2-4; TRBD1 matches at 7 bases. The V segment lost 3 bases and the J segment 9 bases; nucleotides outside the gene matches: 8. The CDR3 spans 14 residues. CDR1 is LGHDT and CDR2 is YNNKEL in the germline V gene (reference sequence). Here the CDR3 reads CASSQERRGRIQYF. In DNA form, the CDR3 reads TGTGCCAGCAGCCAGGAAAGAAGGGGGCGCATTCAGTACTTC. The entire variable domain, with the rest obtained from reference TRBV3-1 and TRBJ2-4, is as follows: DTAVSQTPKYLVTQMGNDKSIKCEQNLGHDTMYWYKQDSKKFLKIMFSYNNKELIINETVPNRFSPKSPDKAHLNLHINSLELGDSAVYFCASSQERRGRIQYFGAGTRLSVL.

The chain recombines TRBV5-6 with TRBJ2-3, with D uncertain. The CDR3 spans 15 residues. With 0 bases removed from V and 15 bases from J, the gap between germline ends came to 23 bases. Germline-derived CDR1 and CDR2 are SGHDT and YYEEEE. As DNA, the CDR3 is TGTGCCAGCAGCTTGGCTGGTAGAAACACAGATACGCGCTATTTT. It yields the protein CASSLAGRNTDTRYF.

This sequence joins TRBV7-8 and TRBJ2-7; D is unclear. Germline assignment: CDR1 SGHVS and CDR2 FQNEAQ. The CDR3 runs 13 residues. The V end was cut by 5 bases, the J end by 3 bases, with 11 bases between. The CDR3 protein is CASSVGFYYEQYF. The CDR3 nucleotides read TGTGCCAGCAGCGTTGGATTCTACTACGAGCAGTACTTC.

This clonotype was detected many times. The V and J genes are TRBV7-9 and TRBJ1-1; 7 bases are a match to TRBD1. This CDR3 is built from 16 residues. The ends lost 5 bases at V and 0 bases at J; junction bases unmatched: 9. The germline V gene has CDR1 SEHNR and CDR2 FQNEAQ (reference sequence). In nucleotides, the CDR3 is TGTGCCAGCAGCATCTACCCCAGGGGGATGAACACTGAAGCTTTCTTT. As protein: CASSIYPRGMNTEAFF.

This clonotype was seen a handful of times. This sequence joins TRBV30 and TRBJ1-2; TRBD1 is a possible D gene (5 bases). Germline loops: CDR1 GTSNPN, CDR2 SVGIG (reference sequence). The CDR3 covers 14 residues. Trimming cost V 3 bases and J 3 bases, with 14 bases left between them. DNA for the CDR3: TGTGCCTGGAGGGAATGGGGGGGAGACTATGGCTACACCTTC. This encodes CAWREWGGDYGYTF. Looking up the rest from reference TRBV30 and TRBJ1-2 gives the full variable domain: SQTIHQWPATLVQPVGSPLSLECTVEGTSNPNLYWYRQAAGRGLQLLFYSVGIGQISSEVPQNLSASRPQDRQFILSSKKLLLSDSGFYLCAWREWGGDYGYTFGSGTRLTVV.

The CDR3 region is CASSSAGSDEQFF. The CDR3 coding sequence is TGTGCCAGCAGCTCGGCAGGGAGCGATGAGCAGTTCTTC. The chain has TRBV7-9 and TRBJ2-1, with D perhaps TRBD1 or TRBD2 (5 bases each). The V gene's germline CDR1 is SEHNR and CDR2 FQNEAQ (reference sequence). Trimming took 4 bases from V and 8 from J, leaving 12 bases between them. The CDR3 runs to 13 residues.

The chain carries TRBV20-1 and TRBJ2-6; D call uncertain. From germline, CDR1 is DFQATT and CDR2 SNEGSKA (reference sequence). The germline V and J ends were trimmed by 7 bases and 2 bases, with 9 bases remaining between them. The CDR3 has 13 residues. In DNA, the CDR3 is TGCAGTGGTCGGGCCCCTGGGGCCAACGTCCTGACTTTC. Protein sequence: CSGRAPGANVLTF.

The CDR3 protein is CASSQDLAGNSYEQYF. CDR3 DNA sequence: TGTGCCAGCAGCCAAGATCTAGCGGGAAACTCCTACGAGCAGTACTTC. The chain has TRBV4-2 and TRBJ2-7; 9 nucleotides match TRBD2. After removal of 0 bases from V and 0 bases from J, the junction contained 3 bases not matched to a gene. The length of the CDR3 is 16 residues. The germline gives CDR1 LGHNA, CDR2 YNFKEQ.

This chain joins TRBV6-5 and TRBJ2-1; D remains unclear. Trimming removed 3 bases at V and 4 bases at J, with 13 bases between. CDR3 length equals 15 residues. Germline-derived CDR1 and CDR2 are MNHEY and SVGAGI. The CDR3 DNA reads TGTGCCAGCAGTTATGCGGAGCCTGCTTACAATGAGCAGTTCTTC. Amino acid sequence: CASSYAEPAYNEQFF.

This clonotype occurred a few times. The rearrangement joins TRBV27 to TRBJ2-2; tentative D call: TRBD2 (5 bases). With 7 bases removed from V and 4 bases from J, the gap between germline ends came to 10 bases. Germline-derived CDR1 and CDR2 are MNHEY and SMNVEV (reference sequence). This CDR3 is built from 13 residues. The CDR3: CASTFGGTGELFF. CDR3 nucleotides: TGTGCCAGCACTTTTGGAGGCACCGGGGAGCTGTTTTTT.

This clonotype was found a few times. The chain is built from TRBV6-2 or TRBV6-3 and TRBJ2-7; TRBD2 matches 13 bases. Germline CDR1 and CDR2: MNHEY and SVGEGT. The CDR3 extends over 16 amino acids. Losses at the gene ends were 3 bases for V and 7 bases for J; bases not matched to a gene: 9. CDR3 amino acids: CASSYRLAGGLREQYF. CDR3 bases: TGTGCCAGCAGTTATCGACTAGCGGGAGGACTGCGGGAGCAGTACTTC.

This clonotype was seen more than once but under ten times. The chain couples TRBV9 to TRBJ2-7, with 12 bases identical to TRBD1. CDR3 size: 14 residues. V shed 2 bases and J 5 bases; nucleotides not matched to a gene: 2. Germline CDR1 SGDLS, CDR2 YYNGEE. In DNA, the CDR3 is TGTGCCAGCAGCGTGGGACAGGGGGCGAACGAGCAGTACTTC. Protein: CASSVGQGANEQYF.

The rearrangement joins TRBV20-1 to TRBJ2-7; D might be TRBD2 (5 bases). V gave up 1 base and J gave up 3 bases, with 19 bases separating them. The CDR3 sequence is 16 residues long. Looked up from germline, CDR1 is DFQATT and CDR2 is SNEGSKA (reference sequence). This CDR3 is CSARGLGADLIYEQYF. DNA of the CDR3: TGCAGTGCTAGAGGCTTGGGAGCGGACCTAATCTACGAGCAGTACTTC.

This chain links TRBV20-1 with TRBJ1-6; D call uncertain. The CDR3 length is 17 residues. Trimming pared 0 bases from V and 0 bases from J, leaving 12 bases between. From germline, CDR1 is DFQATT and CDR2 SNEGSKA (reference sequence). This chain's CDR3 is CSAREGRISSYNSPLHF. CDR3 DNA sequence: TGCAGTGCTAGAGAGGGCAGGATCAGCTCCTATAATTCACCCCTCCACTTT.

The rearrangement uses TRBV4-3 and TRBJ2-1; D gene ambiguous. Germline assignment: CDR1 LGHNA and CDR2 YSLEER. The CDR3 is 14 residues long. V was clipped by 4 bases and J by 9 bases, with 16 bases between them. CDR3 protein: CASSLRSRRGEQFF. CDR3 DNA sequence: TGCGCCAGCAGCCTTAGGTCCCGGCGAGGTGAGCAGTTCTTC.

CDR3 in amino acids: CASRGDMELAIYF. DNA of the CDR3: TGTGCCAGCAGGGGGGACATGGAATTGGCCATATATTTT. The chain is built from TRBV12-3 or TRBV12-4 and TRBJ1-3; a weak D match, TRBD1 (6 bases). CDR3 size: 13 residues. Between the trimmed V and J ends, which lost 6 bases and 11 bases, there was a span of 17 bases.

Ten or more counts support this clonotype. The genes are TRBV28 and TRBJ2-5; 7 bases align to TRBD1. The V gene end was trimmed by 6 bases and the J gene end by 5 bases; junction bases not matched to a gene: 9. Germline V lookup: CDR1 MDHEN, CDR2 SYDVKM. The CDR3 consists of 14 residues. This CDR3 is CASRPIQGLETQYF. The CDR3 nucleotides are TGTGCCAGCAGACCAATACAGGGGTTGGAGACCCAGTACTTC.

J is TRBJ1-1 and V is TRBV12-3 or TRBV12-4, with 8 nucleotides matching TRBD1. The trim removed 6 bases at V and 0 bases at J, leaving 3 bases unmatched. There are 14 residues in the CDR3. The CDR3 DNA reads TGTGCCAGCAGCACGGACAGGGTGAACACTGAAGCTTTCTTT. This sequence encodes CASSTDRVNTEAFF.

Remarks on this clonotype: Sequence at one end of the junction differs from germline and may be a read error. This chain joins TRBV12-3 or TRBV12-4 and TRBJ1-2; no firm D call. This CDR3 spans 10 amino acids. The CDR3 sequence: CPSKDYGYTF. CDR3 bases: TGCCCATCAAAGGACTATGGCTACACCTTC.

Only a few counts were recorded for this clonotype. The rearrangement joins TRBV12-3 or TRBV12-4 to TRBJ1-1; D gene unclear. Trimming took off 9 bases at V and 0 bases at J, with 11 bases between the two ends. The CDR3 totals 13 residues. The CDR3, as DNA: TGTGCCAGTCCTATCGGGGTGAACACTGAAGCTTTCTTT. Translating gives CASPIGVNTEAFF.

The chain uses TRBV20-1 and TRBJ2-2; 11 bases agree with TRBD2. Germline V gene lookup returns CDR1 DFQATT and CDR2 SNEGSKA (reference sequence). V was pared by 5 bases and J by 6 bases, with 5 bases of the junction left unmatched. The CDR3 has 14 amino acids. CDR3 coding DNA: TGCAGTGCTGTTAGCGGGAGGGCCGCCGGGGAGCTGTTTTTT. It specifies CSAVSGRAAGELFF.

The CDR3 is CASSQDFGTGYSTDTQYF. The CDR3 DNA reads TGCGCCAGCAGCCAAGACTTCGGGACAGGGTATAGCACAGATACGCAGTATTTT. The rearrangement joins TRBV4-3 to TRBJ2-3; the match to TRBD1 covers 9 bases. The junction had 7 bases not matched to a gene; V was cut back by 0 bases and J by 0 bases. The CDR3 is made up of 18 amino acids. Germline CDR1 is LGHNA and CDR2 is YSLEER.

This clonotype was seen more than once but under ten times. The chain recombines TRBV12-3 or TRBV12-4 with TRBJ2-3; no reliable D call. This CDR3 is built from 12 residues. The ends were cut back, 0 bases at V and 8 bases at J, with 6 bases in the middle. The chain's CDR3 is CASSLALGTQYF. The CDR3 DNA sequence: TGTGCCAGCAGTTTAGCATTAGGTACGCAGTATTTT.

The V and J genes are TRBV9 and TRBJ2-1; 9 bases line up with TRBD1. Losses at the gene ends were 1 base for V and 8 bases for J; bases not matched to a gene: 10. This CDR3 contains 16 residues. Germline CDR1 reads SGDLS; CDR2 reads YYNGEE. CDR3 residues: CASSVRGDRGYDEQFF. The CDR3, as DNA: TGTGCCAGCAGCGTAAGGGGTGACAGGGGGTACGATGAGCAGTTCTTC.

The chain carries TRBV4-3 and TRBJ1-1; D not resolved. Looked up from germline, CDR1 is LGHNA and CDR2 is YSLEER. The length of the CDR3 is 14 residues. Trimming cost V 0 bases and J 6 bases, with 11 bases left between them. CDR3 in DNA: TGCGCCAGCAGCCAAGAAGGCAGGAGCCCTGAAGCTTTCTTT. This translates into CASSQEGRSPEAFF.

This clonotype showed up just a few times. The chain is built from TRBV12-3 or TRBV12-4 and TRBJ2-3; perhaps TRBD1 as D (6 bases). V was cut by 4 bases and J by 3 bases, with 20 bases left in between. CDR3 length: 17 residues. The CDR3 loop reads CASSSWGRGIGTDTQYF. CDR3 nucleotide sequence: TGTGCCAGCAGTTCGTGGGGCAGGGGCATTGGTACAGATACGCAGTATTTT.